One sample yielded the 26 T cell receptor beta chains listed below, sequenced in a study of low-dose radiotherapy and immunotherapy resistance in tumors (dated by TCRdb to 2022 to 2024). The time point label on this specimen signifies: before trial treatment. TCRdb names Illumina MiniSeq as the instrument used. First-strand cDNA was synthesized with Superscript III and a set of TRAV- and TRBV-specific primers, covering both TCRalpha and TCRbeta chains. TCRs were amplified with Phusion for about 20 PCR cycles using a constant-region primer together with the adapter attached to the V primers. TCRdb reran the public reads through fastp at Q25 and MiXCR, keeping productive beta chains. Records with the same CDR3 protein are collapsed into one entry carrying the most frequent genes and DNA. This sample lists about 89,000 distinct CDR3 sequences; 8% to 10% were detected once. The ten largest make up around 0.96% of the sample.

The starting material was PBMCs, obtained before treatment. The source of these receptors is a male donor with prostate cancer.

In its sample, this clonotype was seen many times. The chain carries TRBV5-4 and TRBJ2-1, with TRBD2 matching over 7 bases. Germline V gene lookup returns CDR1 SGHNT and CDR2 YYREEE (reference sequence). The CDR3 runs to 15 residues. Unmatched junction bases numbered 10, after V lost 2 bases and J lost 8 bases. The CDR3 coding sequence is TGTGCCAGCAGCTTCCTGTCGGGAGGTGGCGATGAGCAGTTCTTC. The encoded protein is CASSFLSGGGDEQFF.

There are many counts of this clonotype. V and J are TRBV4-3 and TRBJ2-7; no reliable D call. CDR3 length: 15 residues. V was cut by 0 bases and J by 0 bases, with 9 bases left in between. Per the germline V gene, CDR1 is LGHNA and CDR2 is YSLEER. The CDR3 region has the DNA TGCGCCAGCAGCCAAGACAGATGGAGCTCCTACGAGCAGTACTTC. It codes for CASSQDRWSSYEQYF.

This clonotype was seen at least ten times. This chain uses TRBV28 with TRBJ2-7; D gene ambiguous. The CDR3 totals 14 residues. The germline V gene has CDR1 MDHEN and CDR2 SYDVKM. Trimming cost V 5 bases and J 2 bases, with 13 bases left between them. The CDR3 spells CASSKYIGPYEQYF. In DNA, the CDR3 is TGTGCCAGCAGTAAATATATCGGCCCCTACGAGCAGTACTTC.

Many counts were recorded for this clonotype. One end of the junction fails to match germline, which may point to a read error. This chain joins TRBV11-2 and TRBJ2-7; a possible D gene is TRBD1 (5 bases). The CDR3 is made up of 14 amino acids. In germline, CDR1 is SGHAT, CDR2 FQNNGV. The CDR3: CASSLFDSSHEQYF. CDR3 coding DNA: TGTGCCAGCAGCTTATTTGACAGCTCCCACGAGCAGTACTTC.

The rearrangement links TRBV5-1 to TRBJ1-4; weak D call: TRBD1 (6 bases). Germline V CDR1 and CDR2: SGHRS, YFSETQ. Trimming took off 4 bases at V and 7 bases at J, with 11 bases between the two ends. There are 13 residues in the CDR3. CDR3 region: CASSQGQREKLFF. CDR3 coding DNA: TGCGCCAGCAGCCAAGGACAGCGTGAAAAACTGTTTTTT.

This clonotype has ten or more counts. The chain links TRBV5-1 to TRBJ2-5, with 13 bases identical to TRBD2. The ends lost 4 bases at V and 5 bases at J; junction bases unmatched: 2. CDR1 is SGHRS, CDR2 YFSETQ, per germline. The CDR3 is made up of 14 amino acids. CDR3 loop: CASSRTSGSETQYF. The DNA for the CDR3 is TGCGCCAGCAGCCGGACTAGCGGGAGCGAGACCCAGTACTTC.

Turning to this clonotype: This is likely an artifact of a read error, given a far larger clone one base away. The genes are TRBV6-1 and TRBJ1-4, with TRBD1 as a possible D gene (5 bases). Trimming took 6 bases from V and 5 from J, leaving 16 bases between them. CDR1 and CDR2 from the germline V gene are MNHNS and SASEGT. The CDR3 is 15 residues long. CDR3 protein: CASRYSSGRNEKLFF. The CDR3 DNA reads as TGTGCCAGCAGGTATAGTTCAGGGAGAAATGAAAAACTGTTTTTT.

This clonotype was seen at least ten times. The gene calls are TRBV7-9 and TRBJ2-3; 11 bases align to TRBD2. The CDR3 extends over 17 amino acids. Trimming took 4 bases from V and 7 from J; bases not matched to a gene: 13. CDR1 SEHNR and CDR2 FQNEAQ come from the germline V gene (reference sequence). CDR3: CASSSLRVTSGNNTQYF. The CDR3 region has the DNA TGTGCCAGCAGCTCCCTTAGGGTGACTAGCGGGAATAATACGCAGTATTTT.

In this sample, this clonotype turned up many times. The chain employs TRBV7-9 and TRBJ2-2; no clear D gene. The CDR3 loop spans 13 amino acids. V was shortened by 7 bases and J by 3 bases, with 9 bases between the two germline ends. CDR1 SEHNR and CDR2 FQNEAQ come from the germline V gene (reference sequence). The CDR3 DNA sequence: TGTGCCAGCACCCTTGGGGACACCGGGGAGCTGTTTTTT. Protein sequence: CASTLGDTGELFF.

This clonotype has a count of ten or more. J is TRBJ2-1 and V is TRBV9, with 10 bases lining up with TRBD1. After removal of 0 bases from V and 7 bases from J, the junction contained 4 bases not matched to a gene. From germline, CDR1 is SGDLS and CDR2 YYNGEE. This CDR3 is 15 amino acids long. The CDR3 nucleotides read TGTGCCAGCAGCGTAGGGACAGGGGGACGTAATGAGCAGTTCTTC. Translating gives CASSVGTGGRNEQFF. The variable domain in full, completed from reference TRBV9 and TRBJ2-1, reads DSGVTQTPKHLITATGQRVTLRCSPRSGDLSVYWYQQSLDQGLQFLIQYYNGEERAKGNILERFSAQQFPDLHSELNLSSLELGDSALYFCASSVGTGGRNEQFFGPGTRLTVL.

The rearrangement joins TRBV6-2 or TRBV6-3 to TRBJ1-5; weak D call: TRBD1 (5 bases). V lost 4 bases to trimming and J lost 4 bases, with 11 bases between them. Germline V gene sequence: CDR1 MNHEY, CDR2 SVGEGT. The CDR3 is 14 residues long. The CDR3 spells CASSSGIGNQPQHF. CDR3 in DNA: TGTGCCAGCAGTTCAGGGATCGGAAATCAGCCCCAGCATTTT.

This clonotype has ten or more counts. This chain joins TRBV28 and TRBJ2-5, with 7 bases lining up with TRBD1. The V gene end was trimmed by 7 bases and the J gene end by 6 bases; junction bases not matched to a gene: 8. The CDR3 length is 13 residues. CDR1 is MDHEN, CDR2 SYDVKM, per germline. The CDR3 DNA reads TGTGCCAGCATGGGCAGGGGGATGCAGACCCAGTACTTC. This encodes CASMGRGMQTQYF.

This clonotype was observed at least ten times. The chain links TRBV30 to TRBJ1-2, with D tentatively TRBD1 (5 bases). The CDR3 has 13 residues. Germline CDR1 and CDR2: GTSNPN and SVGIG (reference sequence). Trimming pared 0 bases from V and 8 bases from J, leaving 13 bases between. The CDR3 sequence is CAWSVGGVGGYTF. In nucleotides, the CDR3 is TGTGCCTGGAGTGTCGGAGGGGTGGGGGGCTACACCTTC.

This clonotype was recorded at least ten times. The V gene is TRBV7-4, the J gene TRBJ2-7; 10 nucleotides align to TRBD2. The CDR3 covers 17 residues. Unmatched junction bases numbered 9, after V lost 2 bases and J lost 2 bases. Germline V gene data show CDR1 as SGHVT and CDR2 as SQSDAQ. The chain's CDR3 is CASSLMWSSGGPYEQYF. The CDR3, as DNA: TGTGCCAGCAGCTTAATGTGGTCTAGCGGGGGACCCTACGAGCAGTACTTC.

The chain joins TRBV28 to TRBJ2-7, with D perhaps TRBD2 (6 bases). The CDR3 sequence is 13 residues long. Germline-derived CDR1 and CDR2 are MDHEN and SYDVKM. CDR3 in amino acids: CASGLASPYEQYF. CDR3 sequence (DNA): TGTGCGTCCGGCCTAGCGTCCCCCTACGAGCAGTACTTC.

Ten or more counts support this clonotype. In DNA form, the CDR3 reads TGTGCCAGCTCACCAGCTCCGGCTAGCGGGTTCGGACCCTCCTACGAGCAGTACTTC. This sequence encodes CASSPAPASGFGPSYEQYF. V usage is TRBV18 and J usage is TRBJ2-7; 8 bases fit TRBD2. V trimming: 2 bases; J trimming: 0 bases; junction bases outside the gene matches: 15. CDR1 is KGHSH, CDR2 LQKENI, per germline. The CDR3 extends over 19 amino acids.

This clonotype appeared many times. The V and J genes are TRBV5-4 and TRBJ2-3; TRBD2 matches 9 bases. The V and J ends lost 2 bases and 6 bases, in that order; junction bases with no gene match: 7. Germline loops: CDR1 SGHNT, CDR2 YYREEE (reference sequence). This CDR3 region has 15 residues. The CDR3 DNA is TGTGCCAGCAGCTTCTTCCTAGCGGGATCGGATACGCAGTATTTT. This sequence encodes CASSFFLAGSDTQYF.

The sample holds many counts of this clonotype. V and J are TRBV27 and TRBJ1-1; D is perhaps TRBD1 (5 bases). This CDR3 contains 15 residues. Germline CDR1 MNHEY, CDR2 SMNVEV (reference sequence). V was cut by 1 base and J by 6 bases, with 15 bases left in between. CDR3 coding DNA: TGTGCCAGCAGTTTATGGGGCAGGGTGGGATCTGAAGCTTTCTTT. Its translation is CASSLWGRVGSEAFF.

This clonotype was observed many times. Here the CDR3 reads CASSSTGTGGDETQYF. The DNA of the CDR3 is TGTGCCAGCAGTTCAACCGGGACAGGGGGCGATGAGACCCAGTACTTC. The chain combines TRBV28 with TRBJ2-5, with 12 bases fitting TRBD1. Germline V gives CDR1 MDHEN, CDR2 SYDVKM. This CDR3 is built from 16 residues. V shed 4 bases, J shed 5 bases, and the junction held 8 bases outside the gene matches.

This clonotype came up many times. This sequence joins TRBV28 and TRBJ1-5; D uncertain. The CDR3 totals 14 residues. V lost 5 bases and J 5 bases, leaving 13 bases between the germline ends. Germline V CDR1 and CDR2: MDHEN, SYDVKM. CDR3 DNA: TGTGCCAGCAGTAATTTTGGGGATTATCAGCCCCAGCATTTT. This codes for CASSNFGDYQPQHF.

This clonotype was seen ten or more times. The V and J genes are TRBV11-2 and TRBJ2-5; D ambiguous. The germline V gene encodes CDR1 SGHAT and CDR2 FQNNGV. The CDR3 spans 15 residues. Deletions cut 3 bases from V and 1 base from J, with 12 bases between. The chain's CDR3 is CASSFTSAPQETQYF. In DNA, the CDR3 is TGTGCCAGCAGCTTTACATCCGCCCCCCAAGAGACCCAGTACTTC.

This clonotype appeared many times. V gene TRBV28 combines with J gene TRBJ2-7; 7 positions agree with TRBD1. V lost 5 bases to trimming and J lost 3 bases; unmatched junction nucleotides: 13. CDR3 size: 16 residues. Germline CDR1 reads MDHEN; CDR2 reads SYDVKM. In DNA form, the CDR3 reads TGTGCCAGCAGTCTTACAGGGGAAGTGATCAGCTACGAGCAGTACTTC. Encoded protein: CASSLTGEVISYEQYF. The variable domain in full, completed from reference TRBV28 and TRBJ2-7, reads DVKVTQSSRYLVKRTGEKVFLECVQDMDHENMFWYRQDPGLGLRLIYFSYDVKMKEKGDIPEGYSVSREKKERFSLILESASTNQTSMYLCASSLTGEVISYEQYFGPGTRLTVT.

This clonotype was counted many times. CDR3 region: CASSFISTSGGKNIQYF. In DNA form, the CDR3 reads TGTGCCAGCAGTTTTATTTCGACTAGCGGGGGCAAAAACATTCAGTACTTC. V and J are TRBV28 and TRBJ2-4; 12 bases agree with TRBD2. V lost 3 bases to trimming and J lost 3 bases; unmatched junction nucleotides: 6. There are 17 residues in the CDR3. Germline-derived CDR1 and CDR2 are MDHEN and SYDVKM.

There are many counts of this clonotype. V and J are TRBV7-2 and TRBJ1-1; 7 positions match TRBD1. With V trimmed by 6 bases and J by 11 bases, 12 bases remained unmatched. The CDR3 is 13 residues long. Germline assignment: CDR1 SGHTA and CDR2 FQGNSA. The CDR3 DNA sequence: TGTGCCAGCAGACAAAGCCGACAGGGTTTGGCTTTCTTT. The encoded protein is CASRQSRQGLAFF.

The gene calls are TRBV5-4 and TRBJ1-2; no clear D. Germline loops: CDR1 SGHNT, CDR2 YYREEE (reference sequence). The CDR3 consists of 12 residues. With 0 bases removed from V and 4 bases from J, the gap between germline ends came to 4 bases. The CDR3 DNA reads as TGTGCCAGCAGCTTGGTCAGCTATGGCTACACCTTC. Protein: CASSLVSYGYTF.

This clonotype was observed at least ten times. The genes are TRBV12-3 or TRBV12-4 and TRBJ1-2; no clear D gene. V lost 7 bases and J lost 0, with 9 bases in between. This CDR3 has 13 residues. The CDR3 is CASKGSANYGYTF. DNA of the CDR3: TGTGCCAGCAAGGGCAGTGCTAACTATGGCTACACCTTC.